Below are 2 T cell receptor beta chains sequenced from a single sample in a study of blood T cells in healthy people across ages. Using a J-beta primer mix together with a sample-barcoded 5' primer, a second PCR was run for roughly 7 to 11 cycles. TCRdb re-derived calls from the 5' RACE reads in MiXCR, one entry per CDR3 protein. The data show hundreds of thousands of distinct CDR3 sequences, approximately 53% seen once. The sequenced sample consisted of blood. Source of these receptors: an elderly man in good health.

V usage is TRBV4-2 and J usage is TRBJ2-3; D may be TRBD2 (5 bases). In germline, CDR1 is LGHNA, CDR2 YNFKEQ. This CDR3 contains 15 residues. The V gene lost 4 bases and the J gene lost 2 bases, with 13 bases spanning the gap. The CDR3: CASSPRAGFTDTQYF. The CDR3 nucleotides are TGTGCCAGCAGCCCCCGGGCGGGCTTCACAGATACGCAGTATTTT.

This clonotype was seen only a few times. The chain is built from TRBV10-3 and TRBJ1-2, with no clear D. CDR3 length equals 13 residues. CDR1 is ENHRY, CDR2 SYGVKD, per germline. Trimming pared 1 base from V and 8 bases from J, leaving 11 bases between. The CDR3 sequence: CAISELAAVGYTF. CDR3 sequence (DNA): TGTGCCATCAGTGAGTTGGCTGCAGTGGGCTACACCTTC.